The TCR beta chain described here comes from a study of tumor and adjacent non-tumor tissue in lung cancer. As for the study in general: Stage I to III disease affected about nine men and roughly 5 women aged roughly 31 to 76.

Regarding this clonotype: Its antigen is not identified. A much larger clonotype is one base distant, so this may be a read error.

The template was RNA from unsorted bulk tissue. This non-tumor lung sample came from over 3 cm beyond the tumor edge. Chemotherapy-naive patients with new lung cancer underwent thoracic surgery in China, August–November 2014. The CDR3 has 16 residues. CDR1 is SGHDT and CDR2 is YYEEEE in the germline V gene. Study findings and constraints: Tumor tissue had significantly higher TCR diversity than normal lung.

The library came from three nested PCR rounds adapted from ARM-PCR protocols. TCRdb recomputed calls from the multiplex PCR reads with MiXCR, one row per CDR3 protein. The sample lists approximately 100,000 distinct CDR3 sequences, over 55% seen once, with around a fifth in the top ten. This receptor was taken from a young man with non-small cell lung cancer. The sample was distant non-tumor lung tissue. The V call is TRBV5-6, the J call TRBJ2-2; 8 bases fit TRBD1. CDR3 in amino acids: CASSLQGTGYTGKLFF. The CDR3 region has the DNA TGTGCCAGCAGCTTGCAAGGGACAGGTTACACCGGGAAGCTGTTTTTT. Full variable domain (missing parts from reference TRBV5-6 and TRBJ2-2): DAGVTQSPTHLIKTRGQQVTLRCSPKSGHDTVSWYQQALGQGPQFIFQYYEEEERQRGNFPDRFSGHQFPNYSSELNVNALLLGDSALYLCASSLQGTGYTGKLFFGEGSRLTVL.